Shown below are 21 T cell receptor beta chains from a single sample sequenced in a study of post-analysis software for immune sequencing data. The antigens for these receptors are not known. Study-level points and caveats: Controls showed lower frequencies than patients for five or six TRBV segments, and TRBV5-6, TRBV5-1 and TRBV20-1 were among these.

TCR beta cDNA libraries included unique molecular identifiers. TCRdb re-called the PCR reads with MiXCR, one entry per CDR3 protein. The table records fewer than 850,000 distinct CDR3 sequences, roughly 30% of them present only once. The specimen was blood. All receptors derive from a girl aged 10 to 17 with multiple sclerosis.

The chain employs TRBV4-1 and TRBJ1-2; 10 positions match TRBD1. The junction had 13 bases not matched to a gene; V was cut back by 3 bases and J by 0 bases. The CDR3 sequence is 19 residues long. Germline values: CDR1 MGHRA, CDR2 YSYEKL. For the CDR3, the DNA is TGCGCCAGCAGCCAGGCTGCTGGACAGGGGGGGAGGGCTAACTATGGCTACACCTTC. As protein: CASSQAAGQGGRANYGYTF.

This clonotype has a count of ten or more. J is TRBJ2-5 and V is TRBV7-2; D is undetermined. The V and J ends lost 3 bases and 3 bases respectively, with 11 bases between them. Per germline, CDR1 SGHTA and CDR2 FQGNSA. There are 14 residues in the CDR3. The DNA of the CDR3 is TGTGCCAGCAGCTTGCATATCGCCAAAGAGACCCAGTACTTC. Its translation: CASSLHIAKETQYF.

This sequence joins TRBV7-2 and TRBJ2-7, with unresolved D. Germline V gene data show CDR1 as SGHTA and CDR2 as FQGNSA. This CDR3 region has 15 residues. V gave up 4 bases and J gave up 5 bases, with 18 bases separating them. The CDR3 DNA follows: TGTGCCAGCAGCTCCACCGGCAGCATGGGTAACGAGCAGTACTTC. Protein sequence: CASSSTGSMGNEQYF.

The J gene is TRBJ2-1, the V gene TRBV5-1; 7 bases align to TRBD2. CDR3 length equals 14 residues. Germline V gene lookup returns CDR1 SGHRS and CDR2 YFSETQ. V lost 0 bases to trimming and J lost 5 bases; unmatched junction nucleotides: 2. The CDR3 reads CASSLGDYDNEQFF. The CDR3, as DNA: TGCGCCAGCAGCTTGGGGGACTATGACAATGAGCAGTTCTTC.

The chain employs TRBV28 and TRBJ2-3; the match to TRBD1 covers 9 bases. The CDR3 has 16 residues. Per the germline V gene, CDR1 is MDHEN and CDR2 is SYDVKM. Unmatched junction bases numbered 12, after V lost 6 bases and J lost 5 bases. For the CDR3, the DNA is TGTGCCAGCAGAGAGAGCCGGGACAGGGAGATAGATACGCAGTATTTT. This gives the protein CASRESRDREIDTQYF.

This clonotype was detected a few times. V is TRBV10-1 and J is TRBJ2-3, with unresolved D. Trimming left V 6 bases short and J 3 bases short, with 10 bases between. This CDR3 has 13 residues. CDR1 WNHNN and CDR2 SYGVQD come from the germline V gene (reference sequence). The CDR3 coding sequence is TGCGCCAGCAGAAAGGGCCTAACAGATACGCAGTATTTT. This translates into CASRKGLTDTQYF.

This chain connects TRBV20-1 to TRBJ2-7, with 10 bases that match TRBD2. Germline lookup yields CDR1 DFQATT and CDR2 SNEGSKA (reference sequence). The CDR3 totals 16 residues. With 0 bases clipped from V and 0 bases from J, the junction kept 5 bases outside the gene matches. The CDR3 sequence is CSARDSSSGSSYEQYF. CDR3 nucleotides: TGCAGTGCTAGAGATTCGTCTAGCGGGAGCTCCTACGAGCAGTACTTC.

The count of this clonotype is one. The chain couples TRBV28 to TRBJ2-7, with 8 bases matching TRBD1. The CDR3 runs to 15 residues. The junction had 20 bases not matched to a gene; V was cut back by 7 bases and J by 12 bases. CDR1 is MDHEN and CDR2 is SYDVKM in the germline V gene. The CDR3 bases are TGTGCCAGCACAAACCGCGCATCAGGACAGGGTGGTTTGTACTTC. Protein: CASTNRASGQGGLYF.

This clonotype was seen a few times. The chain employs TRBV15 and TRBJ1-2; D unresolved. CDR1 LNHNV and CDR2 YYDKDF come from the germline V gene (reference sequence). This CDR3 region has 11 residues. Deletions cut 5 bases from V and 4 bases from J, with 5 bases between. The CDR3 loop reads CATSDGYGYTF. CDR3 in DNA: TGTGCCACCAGCGACGGCTATGGCTACACCTTC.

This clonotype is a singleton in its sample. The CDR3: CSASPRGKSYEQYF. The CDR3, as DNA: TGCAGTGCTAGCCCCCGGGGTAAAAGCTACGAGCAGTACTTC. This chain uses TRBV20-1 with TRBJ2-5; D perhaps matches TRBD2 (5 bases). The DNA end is more similar to TRBJ2-7, so the J call may be wrong. The V gene's germline CDR1 is DFQATT and CDR2 SNEGSKA (reference sequence). CDR3 length: 14 residues.

The chain is built from TRBV5-1 and TRBJ2-5, with D perhaps matching TRBD1 (6 bases). The length of the CDR3 is 14 residues. V dropped 4 bases and J dropped 3 bases, with 13 bases sitting between them. Germline V gene lookup returns CDR1 SGHRS and CDR2 YFSETQ. The CDR3 DNA reads TGCGCCAGCAGCCCAGCAGGGACAAAAGAGACCCAGTACTTC. The encoded protein is CASSPAGTKETQYF.

V gene TRBV4-2 combines with J gene TRBJ1-2; the match to TRBD1 covers 10 bases. Germline V gene data show CDR1 as LGHNA and CDR2 as YNFKEQ. This CDR3 has 15 residues. Trimming took 5 bases from V and 2 from J; bases not matched to a gene: 5. CDR3 sequence (DNA): TGTGCCAGCAGCGACCGGGACAGGGGAAACTATGGCTACACCTTC. Translating it yields CASSDRDRGNYGYTF.

V and J are TRBV7-2 and TRBJ2-5, with 11 bases aligning to TRBD1. Germline assignment: CDR1 SGHTA and CDR2 FQGNSA. The CDR3 is 15 amino acids. The trim removed 5 bases at V and 2 bases at J, leaving 4 bases unmatched. This CDR3 reads CASSPGTGGQETQYF. The CDR3 DNA sequence: TGTGCCAGCAGCCCTGGGACAGGGGGGCAAGAGACCCAGTACTTC.

V is TRBV28 and J is TRBJ2-7; tentatively, D is TRBD1 or TRBD2 (5 bases each). The CDR3 sequence is 13 residues long. V was clipped by 7 bases and J by 5 bases, with 15 bases between them. The germline V gene encodes CDR1 MDHEN and CDR2 SYDVKM. This chain's CDR3 is CASTARGDHEQYF. The CDR3 bases are TGTGCCAGCACCGCGAGAGGGGACCACGAGCAGTACTTC.

This clonotype was counted between two and nine times. This rearrangement joins TRBV10-3 to TRBJ2-6, with D possibly matching TRBD2 (6 bases). From germline, CDR1 is ENHRY and CDR2 SYGVKD. V lost 5 bases, J lost 0 bases, and 14 bases lay in between. CDR3 length equals 17 residues. The CDR3 spells CAISSGTGDSGANVLTF. CDR3 in DNA: TGTGCCATCAGTTCCGGGACGGGGGACTCTGGGGCCAACGTCCTGACTTTC.

This clonotype has just a few counts. The V call is TRBV5-1, the J call TRBJ2-1; D gene ambiguous. This CDR3 is built from 16 residues. The V gene's germline CDR1 is SGHRS and CDR2 YFSETQ. The V end lost 2 bases, the J end lost 5 bases, and 17 bases lay between the germline ends. CDR3 nucleotides: TGCGCCAGCAGCTTTGTACCGCCCAAACGAGACAATGAGCAGTTCTTC. This gives the protein CASSFVPPKRDNEQFF.

The chain couples TRBV7-2 to TRBJ2-1; TRBD2 agrees at 16 bases. CDR1 is SGHTA, CDR2 FQGNSA, per germline. This CDR3 is built from 18 residues. Trimming took 2 bases from V and 7 from J; bases not matched to a gene: 8. This chain's CDR3 is CASSLTGLAGGIWNEQFF. CDR3 in DNA: TGTGCCAGCAGCTTAACGGGACTAGCGGGAGGGATATGGAATGAGCAGTTCTTC.

This clonotype was seen a few times. The chain recombines TRBV12-3 or TRBV12-4 with TRBJ2-4; 14 bases are a match to TRBD2. The end of the DNA aligns better with TRBJ2-7, so the J call may be wrong. This CDR3 has 15 amino acids. The DNA for the CDR3 is TGTGCCAGCAGTCCGACTAGCGGGAGGGCTGGCGAGCAGTACTTC. Protein: CASSPTSGRAGEQYF.

The rearrangement joins TRBV2 to TRBJ2-3, with D possibly matching TRBD2 (5 bases). Germline V lookup: CDR1 SNHLY, CDR2 FYNNEI. Trimming shortened V by 6 bases and J by 0 bases, and 19 bases separated the two germline ends. The CDR3 extends over 17 amino acids. The CDR3 sequence is CASSSPETNPSTDTQYF. CDR3 in DNA: TGTGCCAGCAGCTCCCCGGAGACTAACCCGAGCACAGATACGCAGTATTTT.

A few counts support this clonotype. This chain joins TRBV2 and TRBJ1-4, with D possibly TRBD1 on 5 matching bases. Germline assignment: CDR1 SNHLY and CDR2 FYNNEI. The V end was cut by 10 bases, the J end by 0 bases, with 12 bases between. The length of the CDR3 is 14 residues. The DNA of the CDR3 is TGTGCCACCAAAACAGGCTCAACTAATGAAAAACTGTTTTTT. Encoded protein: CATKTGSTNEKLFF.

The count of this clonotype is one. The J gene is TRBJ1-2, the V gene TRBV7-2; TRBD1 is a possible D gene (5 bases). Germline loops: CDR1 SGHTA, CDR2 FQGNSA. The CDR3 runs 15 residues. Between the trimmed V and J ends, which lost 7 bases and 3 bases, there was a span of 18 bases. The CDR3 region is CASIPPGAEDYGYTF. The CDR3 coding sequence is TGTGCCAGCATCCCTCCCGGGGCGGAAGACTATGGCTACACCTTC. The full variable domain, in which reference TRBV7-2 and TRBJ1-2 provide the parts outside the CDR3, is GAGVSQSPSNKVTEKGKDVELRCDPISGHTALYWYRQSLGQGLEFLIYFQGNSAPDKSGLPSDRFSAERTGGSVSTLTIQRTQQEDSAVYLCASIPPGAEDYGYTFGSGTRLTVV.